The sequence of this T cell receptor beta chain was determined in a study of OX40 agonist ivuxolimab in advanced cancers. Study-wide results and caveats: CD8+ T cells showed, on average, more clonal expansion than CD4+ cells. With doses of 0.1 to 3.0 mg/kg, CD4+ and CD8+ blood T cells had undergone clonal expansion by week 6.

For this clone: Its antigen is not identified.

Autoimmune disease history or systemic immunosuppression excluded patients. Blood draws occurred at baseline, cycle 4 day 1, and cycle 7 day 1. The protocol was immunoSEQ multiplex PCR, while the TCRdb copy is restricted to in-frame clones and leaves out a portion. The sample holds about 75,000 clones, about 85% seen once. Trimming took off 3 bases at V and 10 bases at J, with 10 bases between the two ends. The CDR3 extends over 11 amino acids. The germline gives CDR1 DFQATT, CDR2 SNEGSKA (reference sequence). This specimen was CD4+ or CD8+ T cells sorted from blood, taken in a trial of the OX40 agonist ivuxolimab. V is TRBV20-1 and J is TRBJ2-1; unclear D gene. The source is an adult with an advanced solid tumor such as melanoma, head and neck, liver or kidney cancer. CDR3 protein: CSASSEGEQFF. The CDR3 DNA reads TGCAGTGCTAGCTCTGAAGGGGAGCAGTTCTTC.